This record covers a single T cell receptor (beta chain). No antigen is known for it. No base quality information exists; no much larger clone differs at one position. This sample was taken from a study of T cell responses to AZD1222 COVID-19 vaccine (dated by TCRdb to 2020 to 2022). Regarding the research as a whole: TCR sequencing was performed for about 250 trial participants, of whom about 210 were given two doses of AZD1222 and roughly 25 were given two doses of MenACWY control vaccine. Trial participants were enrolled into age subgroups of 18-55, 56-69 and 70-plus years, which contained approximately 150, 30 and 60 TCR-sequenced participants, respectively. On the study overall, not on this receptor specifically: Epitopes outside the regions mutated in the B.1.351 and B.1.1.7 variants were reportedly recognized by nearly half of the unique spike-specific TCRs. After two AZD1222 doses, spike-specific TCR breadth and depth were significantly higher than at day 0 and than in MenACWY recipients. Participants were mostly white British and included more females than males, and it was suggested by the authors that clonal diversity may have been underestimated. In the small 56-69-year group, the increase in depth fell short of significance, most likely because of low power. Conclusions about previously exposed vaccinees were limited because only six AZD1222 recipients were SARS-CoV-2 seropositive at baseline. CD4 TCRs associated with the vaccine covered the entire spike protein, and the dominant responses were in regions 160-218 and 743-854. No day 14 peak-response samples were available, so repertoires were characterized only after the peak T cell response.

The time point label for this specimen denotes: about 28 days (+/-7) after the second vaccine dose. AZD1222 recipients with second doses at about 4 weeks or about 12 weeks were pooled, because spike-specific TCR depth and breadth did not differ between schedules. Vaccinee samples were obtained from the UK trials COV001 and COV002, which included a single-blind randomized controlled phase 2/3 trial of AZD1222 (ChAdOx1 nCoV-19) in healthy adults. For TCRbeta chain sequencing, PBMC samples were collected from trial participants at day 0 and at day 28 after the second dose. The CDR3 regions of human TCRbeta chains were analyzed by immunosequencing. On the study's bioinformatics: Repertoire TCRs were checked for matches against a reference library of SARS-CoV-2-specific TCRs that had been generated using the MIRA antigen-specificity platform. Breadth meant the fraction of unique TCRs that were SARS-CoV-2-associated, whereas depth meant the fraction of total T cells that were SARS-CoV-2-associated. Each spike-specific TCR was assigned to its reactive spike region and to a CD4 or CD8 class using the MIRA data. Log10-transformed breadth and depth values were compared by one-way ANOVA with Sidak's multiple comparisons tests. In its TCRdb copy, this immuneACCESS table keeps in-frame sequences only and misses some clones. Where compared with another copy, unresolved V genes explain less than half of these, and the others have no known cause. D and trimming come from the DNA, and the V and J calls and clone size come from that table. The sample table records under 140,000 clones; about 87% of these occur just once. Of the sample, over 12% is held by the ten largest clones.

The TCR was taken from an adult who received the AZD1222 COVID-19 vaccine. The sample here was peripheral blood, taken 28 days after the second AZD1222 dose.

CDR3 region: CASSLAGETQYF. Here is the DNA: TGTGCCAGCAGCTTGGCCGGGGAGACCCAGTACTTC. This chain is built from TRBV5-5 and TRBJ2-5; the D gene cannot be named for sure. The CDR3 goes from the cysteine to the phenylalanine over 12 residues. The sequence is cut down to CDR3 DNA, 36 bases in frame from base 1. V loses 0 bases of germline sequence and J loses 5 bases, and the interval between the two ends is 5 bases. Based on the germline V gene (reference sequence), the CDR1 and CDR2 sequences are SGHKS and YYEKEE.